Listed here are 8 T cell receptor beta chains from one sample, sequenced in a study of T cell changes during pregnancy in multiple sclerosis. The data were produced by immunoSEQ multiplex PCR, yet TCRdb's version contains in-frame clones alone and is incomplete. Of about 31,000 clones listed, 89% are singletons. Sequencing was performed on CD8+ T cells from peripheral blood mononuclear cells, taken in the second trimester of pregnancy. These TCRs come from a female donor with multiple sclerosis, enrolled in a pregnancy study.

The V call is TRBV15, the J call TRBJ2-1, with 10 bases matching TRBD1. Per germline, CDR1 LNHNV and CDR2 YYDKDF (reference sequence). The CDR3 length is 15 residues. V was pared by 6 bases and J by 4 bases, with 6 bases of the junction left unmatched. The CDR3 loop is CATRLGTGDYNEQFF. The DNA of the CDR3 is TGTGCCACCAGACTCGGGACAGGGGATTACAATGAGCAGTTCTTC.

The table lists this clone with a count of one. The genes are TRBV5-4 and TRBJ2-5; a weak D match, TRBD2 (6 bases). Germline CDR1 and CDR2: SGHNT and YYREEE (reference sequence). V lost 4 bases to trimming and J lost 4 bases, with 14 bases between them. This CDR3 has 14 amino acids. CDR3 coding DNA: TGTGCCAGCAGCCCCGAGGGAGGCGGAGAGACCCAGTACTTC. This translates into CASSPEGGGETQYF.

A single count supports this clone. This chain joins TRBV27 and TRBJ1-6; the match to TRBD1 covers 8 bases. Looked up from germline, CDR1 is MNHEY and CDR2 is SMNVEV (reference sequence). The CDR3 spans 14 residues. V trimming: 4 bases; J trimming: 6 bases; junction bases outside the gene matches: 2. The CDR3 coding sequence is TGTGCCAGCAGTTGGCAGGGGGCTAATTCACCCCTCCACTTT. Its translation: CASSWQGANSPLHF.

This rearrangement joins TRBV30 to TRBJ1-4; TRBD1 might be the D (6 bases). There are 14 residues in the CDR3. Germline CDR1 is GTSNPN and CDR2 is SVGIG (reference sequence). The V end was cut by 2 bases, the J end by 7 bases, with 14 bases between. The CDR3 bases are TGTGCCTGGAGTAGGGGACAAGGCGGTGAAAAACTGTTTTTT. The encoded protein is CAWSRGQGGEKLFF.

This rearrangement joins TRBV19 to TRBJ2-7; D perhaps matches TRBD1 (6 bases). V lost 1 base, J lost 6 bases, and 7 bases lay in between. Germline V gives CDR1 LNHDA, CDR2 SQIVND (reference sequence). The CDR3 length is 12 residues. The CDR3 DNA sequence: TGTGCCAGTAGTATAGGGGGGCGCGAGCAGTACTTC. As protein: CASSIGGREQYF.

V gene TRBV18 combines with J gene TRBJ2-2; unclear D gene. Trimming left V 8 bases short and J 5 bases short, with 24 bases between. The CDR3 is made up of 17 amino acids. The germline CDR1 and CDR2 sequences are KGHSH and LQKENI. The CDR3 here is CASHPLSGPSRTGELFF. In DNA form, the CDR3 reads TGTGCCAGCCATCCCCTTTCTGGCCCGTCGAGGACCGGGGAGCTGTTTTTT.

The gene calls are TRBV6-5 and TRBJ2-1, with 7 bases matching TRBD1. Trimming at V came to 0 bases and at J to 8 bases, leaving 7 bases not matched to a gene. CDR1 and CDR2 (germline): MNHEY, SVGAGI. The length of the CDR3 is 15 residues. This chain's CDR3 is CASSYSTGTLYEQFF. The CDR3 DNA is TGTGCCAGCAGTTACTCGACAGGGACATTGTATGAGCAGTTCTTC.

The chain is built from TRBV6-4 and TRBJ2-1; no reliable D call. V was pared by 3 bases and J by 1 base, with 13 bases between. Germline V gene sequence: CDR1 MRHNA, CDR2 SNTAGT. The CDR3 consists of 16 residues. The CDR3 loop reads CASSELGAGSYNEQFF. CDR3 in DNA: TGTGCCAGCAGTGAATTAGGTGCCGGGTCCTACAATGAGCAGTTCTTC.